This TCR beta chain was profiled in a study of blood T cells in healthy people across ages. This clonotype has more than one count but fewer than ten. What it binds is unknown. A J-beta primer mix and a sample-barcoded 5' primer were used in a second PCR of about 6 to 12 cycles. Every sample returned 3 million or more CDR3-containing paired-end reads. TCRdb analysed the 5' RACE reads with MiXCR anew, one entry per CDR3 protein. The sample has about 1 million distinct CDR3 sequences; about 23% are singletons. V dropped 7 bases and J dropped 6 bases, with 15 bases sitting between them. CDR1 is MNHEY and CDR2 is SVGEGT in the germline V gene. The CDR3 runs to 14 residues. Study results and caveats: It was found that TCR beta diversity correlated strongly with the percentage of naive T cells.

The sample was also reused in another study, on T cells of mothers and their children.

This TCR was sampled from a girl under 10 years old in good health. V usage is TRBV6-2 or TRBV6-3 and J usage is TRBJ2-2, with no clear D. The specimen was blood. The CDR3 coding sequence is TGTGCCAGCAAGTCCCAGGAATTGGCCGGGGAGCTGTTTTTT. Its translation: CASKSQELAGELFF.